A selection of T cell receptor beta chains follows, all from one sample in a study of cytomegalovirus exposure and HLA in healthy donors. Clones were read by immunoSEQ multiplex PCR, and TCRdb kept only the in-frame ones, dropping some. The repertoire consists of some 130,000 clones, with 75% to 90% occurring once and the leading ten covering around 1.2%. Sequencing input: PBMCs. These receptors all come from a woman aged 18-29 years in good health and CMV-seronegative. Each CDR3 is given with its conserved first and last residue. D genes are given only for firm matches. Clone sizes are given selectively: once, few, many, or a class where the clone is expanded.

CDR3aa: CASSEGQGPKKLFF
CDR3nt: TGTGCCAGCAGTGAGGGACAGGGCCCCAAAAAACTGTTTTTT
abundance: many
j_gene: TRBJ1-4
d_gene: TRBD1
v_gene: TRBV2
len: 14

CDR3aa: CASRPGRGGTTDTQYF
CDR3nt: TGTGCCAGCCGACCCGGCCGGGGGGGAACCACAGATACGCAGTATTTT
abundance: .
j_gene: TRBJ2-3
d_gene: TRBD2
v_gene: TRBV9
len: 16

CDR3aa: CASSLGAAGGKDTQYF
CDR3nt: TGTGCCAGCAGCTTAGGAGCAGCGGGGGGGAAAGATACGCAGTATTTT
abundance: .
j_gene: TRBJ2-3
d_gene: TRBD2
v_gene: TRBV7-9
len: 16

CDR3aa: CASTRREMNWVFF
CDR3nt: TGTGCCAGTACGCGACGGGAAATGAATTGGGTGTTTTTT
abundance: .
j_gene: TRBJ1-4
d_gene: .
v_gene: TRBV19
len: 13

CDR3aa: CASSPPSGANTGELFF
CDR3nt: TGTGCCAGCAGCCCCCCTAGCGGGGCGAACACCGGGGAGCTGTTTTTT
abundance: .
j_gene: TRBJ2-2
d_gene: TRBD2
v_gene: TRBV7-3
len: 16

CDR3aa: CASSEQTGSEQYF
CDR3nt: TGTGCCAGCAGTGAACAGACAGGATCCGAGCAGTACTTC
abundance: once
j_gene: TRBJ2-7
d_gene: .
v_gene: TRBV2
len: 13

CDR3aa: CAISGQNNSPLHF
CDR3nt: TGTGCCATCAGTGGACAGAATAATTCACCCCTCCACTTT
abundance: .
j_gene: TRBJ1-6
d_gene: .
v_gene: TRBV10-3
len: 13

CDR3aa: CASSEQGASYEQYF
CDR3nt: TGTGCCAGCAGTGAGCAGGGCGCCTCCTACGAGCAGTACTTC
abundance: .
j_gene: TRBJ2-7
d_gene: .
v_gene: TRBV6-1
len: 14

CDR3aa: CASSPPGRGSNQPQHF
CDR3nt: TGTGCCAGCTCACCACCAGGCAGGGGAAGCAATCAGCCCCAGCATTTT
abundance: .
j_gene: TRBJ1-5
d_gene: .
v_gene: TRBV18
len: 16

CDR3aa: CASSQAGTLMNTEAFF
CDR3nt: TGTGCCAGCAGCCAAGCCGGGACACTCATGAACACTGAAGCTTTCTTT
abundance: .
j_gene: TRBJ1-1
d_gene: .
v_gene: TRBV14
len: 16

CDR3aa: CASSLAVRYSNQPQHF
CDR3nt: TGTGCCAGCAGCTTAGCTGTCAGATATAGCAATCAGCCCCAGCATTTT
abundance: .
j_gene: TRBJ1-5
d_gene: .
v_gene: TRBV7-8
len: 16

CDR3aa: CASSQDHDRQAPSGYTF
CDR3nt: TGCGCCAGCAGCCAAGACCACGACAGACAGGCGCCGTCGGGCTACACCTTC
abundance: once
j_gene: TRBJ1-2
d_gene: .
v_gene: TRBV4-1
len: 17

CDR3aa: CASAVPGGDYNEQFF
CDR3nt: TGTGCCAGTGCAGTTCCAGGGGGCGACTACAATGAGCAGTTCTTC
abundance: .
j_gene: TRBJ2-1
d_gene: TRBD1
v_gene: TRBV19
len: 15

CDR3aa: CASSFLADYGYTF
CDR3nt: TGTGCCAGCAGTTTCCTCGCAGACTATGGCTACACCTTC
abundance: .
j_gene: TRBJ1-2
d_gene: .
v_gene: TRBV28
len: 13

CDR3aa: CASSQLRGNEQFF
CDR3nt: TGCGCCAGCAGCCAACTCAGGGGGAATGAGCAGTTCTTC
abundance: .
j_gene: TRBJ2-1
d_gene: TRBD1
v_gene: TRBV4-1
len: 13

CDR3aa: CASRGTGGENSPLHF
CDR3nt: TGTGCCAGCAGGGGAACAGGGGGAGAAAATTCACCCCTCCACTTT
abundance: .
j_gene: TRBJ1-6
d_gene: TRBD1
v_gene: TRBV27
len: 15

CDR3aa: CASSLSWRGNQETQYF
CDR3nt: TGTGCCAGCAGCTTGTCCTGGCGGGGGAACCAAGAGACCCAGTACTTC
abundance: .
j_gene: TRBJ2-5
d_gene: TRBD2
v_gene: TRBV5-4
len: 16

CDR3aa: CAISGPGHEQYF
CDR3nt: TGTGCCATCAGTGGTCCAGGCCACGAGCAGTACTTC
abundance: .
j_gene: TRBJ2-7
d_gene: .
v_gene: TRBV10-3
len: 12

CDR3aa: CASGSRDRDSPLHF
CDR3nt: TGTGCTAGTGGTTCCCGGGACAGGGATTCACCCCTCCACTTT
abundance: .
j_gene: TRBJ1-6
d_gene: TRBD1
v_gene: TRBV12-5
len: 14

CDR3aa: CASSPPGGAGYGYTF
CDR3nt: TGTGCCAGCAGCCCACCTGGGGGGGCGGGCTATGGCTACACCTTC
abundance: .
j_gene: TRBJ1-2
d_gene: .
v_gene: TRBV7-9
len: 15

CDR3aa: CASSRNNRGSTDTQYF
CDR3nt: TGTGCCAGCAGCCGGAATAACAGGGGAAGCACAGATACGCAGTATTTT
abundance: .
j_gene: TRBJ2-3
d_gene: TRBD1
v_gene: TRBV5-8
len: 16

CDR3aa: CASSLSLAGGSAYEQYF
CDR3nt: TGCGCCAGCAGCTTGTCACTAGCGGGGGGGAGCGCCTACGAGCAGTACTTC
abundance: .
j_gene: TRBJ2-7
d_gene: TRBD2
v_gene: TRBV5-1
len: 17

CDR3aa: CAISARGAGGLGDTQYF
CDR3nt: TGTGCCATCAGTGCCCGTGGAGCGGGGGGGCTAGGAGATACGCAGTATTTT
abundance: .
j_gene: TRBJ2-3
d_gene: TRBD2
v_gene: TRBV10-3
len: 17

CDR3aa: CASSLASGPSYEQYF
CDR3nt: TGTGCCAGCAGCTTGGCAAGCGGGCCCTCCTACGAGCAGTACTTC
abundance: .
j_gene: TRBJ2-7
d_gene: .
v_gene: TRBV5-4
len: 15

CDR3aa: CAISTSGGSYGYTF
CDR3nt: TGTGCCATCAGCACGTCAGGGGGATCCTATGGCTACACCTTC
abundance: .
j_gene: TRBJ1-2
d_gene: TRBD1
v_gene: TRBV10-3
len: 14

CDR3aa: CASTKGAQITNYGYTF
CDR3nt: TGTGCCAGCACCAAAGGGGCCCAGATAACTAACTATGGCTACACCTTC
abundance: .
j_gene: TRBJ1-2
d_gene: .
v_gene: TRBV6-6
len: 16

CDR3aa: CATSRDKLAVSFYYGYTF
CDR3nt: TGTGCCACCAGCAGAGATAAATTGGCAGTCTCTTTTTACTATGGCTACACCTTC
abundance: .
j_gene: TRBJ1-2
d_gene: .
v_gene: TRBV15
len: 18

CDR3aa: CSVSRDRGYNEQFF
CDR3nt: TGCAGCGTCAGCCGGGACAGGGGCTACAATGAGCAGTTCTTC
abundance: .
j_gene: TRBJ2-1
d_gene: TRBD1
v_gene: TRBV29-1
len: 14

CDR3aa: CASSPGGRGYTF
CDR3nt: TGTGCCAGCAGCCCAGGGGGACGTGGCTACACCTTC
abundance: few
j_gene: TRBJ1-2
d_gene: TRBD1
v_gene: TRBV7-8
len: 12

CDR3aa: CASTRGNTEAFF
CDR3nt: TGTGCCAGCACCCGGGGGAACACTGAAGCTTTCTTT
abundance: .
j_gene: TRBJ1-1
d_gene: .
v_gene: TRBV2
len: 12

CDR3aa: CASSPRLGGFLAYNEQFF
CDR3nt: TGCGCCAGCAGCCCCAGACTAGGAGGCTTTTTAGCGTACAATGAGCAGTTCTTC
abundance: once
j_gene: TRBJ2-1
d_gene: .
v_gene: TRBV5-1
len: 18

CDR3aa: CASSPPGGQPQHF
CDR3nt: TGTGCCAGCTCACCACCGGGGGGTCAGCCCCAGCATTTT
abundance: .
j_gene: TRBJ1-5
d_gene: .
v_gene: TRBV18
len: 13

CDR3aa: CASSLRTSGGADTQYF
CDR3nt: TGCGCCAGCAGCCTACGGACTAGCGGGGGGGCAGATACGCAGTATTTT
abundance: .
j_gene: TRBJ2-3
d_gene: TRBD2
v_gene: TRBV4-1
len: 16

CDR3aa: CASSQTDRGLCKAFF
CDR3nt: TGCGCCAGCAGTCAGACCGACAGGGGCTTGTGCAAAGCTTTCTTT
abundance: .
j_gene: TRBJ1-1
d_gene: TRBD1
v_gene: TRBV23-1
len: 15

CDR3aa: CAASGGEAPDTGELFF
CDR3nt: TGTGCCGCGTCGGGGGGTGAAGCGCCTGACACCGGGGAGCTGTTTTTT
abundance: .
j_gene: TRBJ2-2
d_gene: TRBD2
v_gene: TRBV15
len: 16

CDR3aa: CASSLTLVAGGNEQFF
CDR3nt: TGTGCCAGCAGCTTAACGCTGGTAGCGGGGGGAAATGAGCAGTTCTTC
abundance: .
j_gene: TRBJ2-1
d_gene: TRBD2
v_gene: TRBV7-3
len: 16

CDR3aa: CASSPAAGDLSYNEQFF
CDR3nt: TGTGCCAGCAGCCCGGCCGCGGGGGACCTATCCTACAATGAGCAGTTCTTC
abundance: .
j_gene: TRBJ2-1
d_gene: TRBD2
v_gene: TRBV11-1
len: 17

CDR3aa: CASSSQPGTAYYNEQFF
CDR3nt: TGTGCCAGCAGCTCGCAGCCAGGGACAGCCTACTACAATGAGCAGTTCTTC
abundance: .
j_gene: TRBJ2-1
d_gene: TRBD1
v_gene: TRBV7-9
len: 17

CDR3aa: CASSGQRGQSSYEQYF
CDR3nt: TGCGCCAGCAGCGGACAGCGGGGGCAGAGCTCCTACGAGCAGTACTTC
abundance: .
j_gene: TRBJ2-7
d_gene: TRBD2
v_gene: TRBV5-1
len: 16

CDR3aa: CASSRAWPGLAGTEQFF
CDR3nt: TGTGCCAGCAGCCGCGCTTGGCCGGGACTAGCGGGGACTGAGCAGTTCTTC
abundance: once
j_gene: TRBJ2-1
d_gene: TRBD2
v_gene: TRBV7-8
len: 17

CDR3aa: CASSLGSSRLDEQFF
CDR3nt: TGTGCCAGTAGTCTCGGTAGCAGTAGGTTGGATGAGCAGTTCTTC
abundance: .
j_gene: TRBJ2-1
d_gene: .
v_gene: TRBV19
len: 15

CDR3aa: CASSRGTSVLERETQYF
CDR3nt: TGTGCCAGCAGCCGCGGGACTAGCGTGCTCGAACGTGAGACCCAGTACTTC
abundance: .
j_gene: TRBJ2-5
d_gene: TRBD2
v_gene: TRBV9
len: 17

CDR3aa: CASSVEPSYEQYF
CDR3nt: TGTGCCAGCAGCGTAGAGCCCTCCTACGAGCAGTACTTC
abundance: few
j_gene: TRBJ2-7
d_gene: .
v_gene: TRBV9
len: 13

CDR3aa: CASSVNGQSSGNTIYF
CDR3nt: TGCGCCAGCAGCGTCAACGGACAGTCTTCTGGAAACACCATATATTTT
abundance: .
j_gene: TRBJ1-3
d_gene: .
v_gene: TRBV5-1
len: 16

CDR3aa: CASRRTSGSTDTQYF
CDR3nt: TGTGCCAGCAGACGCACTAGCGGGAGCACAGATACGCAGTATTTT
abundance: .
j_gene: TRBJ2-3
d_gene: TRBD2
v_gene: TRBV7-2
len: 15

CDR3aa: CASSVRETQYF
CDR3nt: TGTGCCAGCAGCGTGAGGGAGACCCAGTACTTC
abundance: .
j_gene: TRBJ2-5
d_gene: .
v_gene: TRBV13
len: 11

CDR3aa: CASSLSGQGMYNEQFF
CDR3nt: TGTGCCAGCAGCTTATCCGGACAGGGAATGTACAATGAGCAGTTCTTC
abundance: once
j_gene: TRBJ2-1
d_gene: TRBD1
v_gene: TRBV11-2
len: 16

CDR3aa: CASSGTTGGTGNTIYF
CDR3nt: TGTGCCAGCTCCGGCACGACAGGGGGCACAGGAAACACCATATATTTT
abundance: .
j_gene: TRBJ1-3
d_gene: TRBD1
v_gene: TRBV18
len: 16

CDR3aa: CASSLLSGGLANEQFF
CDR3nt: TGTGCCAGCAGTTTATTATCGGGGGGACTGGCCAATGAGCAGTTCTTC
abundance: once
j_gene: TRBJ2-1
d_gene: TRBD2
v_gene: TRBV27
len: 16